Below, 26 T cell receptor beta chains from the same sample are listed, as sequenced in a study of blood T cell repertoires in COVID-19 (dated by TCRdb to the early 2020s). Libraries were built with the immunoSEQ multiplex PCR assay. Drawn from immuneACCESS, this table holds only the in-frame rearrangements with V and J called that TCRdb kept. Clones are partly lost; checked studies trace under half to an unresolved V gene and leave the rest unexplained. Within this sample are 410,000 or so clones, with 75% to 90% of them counted one time only. The top ten hold about 1.6% of the sample. The sequenced sample consisted of peripheral blood. These receptor sequences come from a woman in her thirties or forties with COVID-19, enrolled during active disease.

This clone was observed a few times. The gene calls are TRBV28 and TRBJ1-6; 7 nucleotides agree with TRBD1. V lost 3 bases and J lost 19; bases outside the gene matches: 15. Per germline, CDR1 MDHEN and CDR2 SYDVKM. There are 14 residues in the CDR3. The CDR3 spells CASSFWRDSRRAHF. In nucleotides, the CDR3 is TGTGCCAGCAGTTTTTGGAGGGACAGCCGACGGGCTCACTTT.

Regarding this clone: Distinct nucleotide sequences in the sample also encode this CDR3. The V gene is TRBV12-3 or TRBV12-4, the J gene TRBJ1-1; D not certain. The V end was cut by 4 bases, the J end by 4 bases, with 10 bases between. This CDR3 is 13 amino acids long. This CDR3 reads CASSSERGTEAFF. CDR3 sequence (DNA): TGTGCCAGCAGTTCCGAACGGGGCACTGAAGCTTTCTTT.

This chain joins TRBV5-1 and TRBJ1-1; possible D gene TRBD1, 5 bases. The ends were cut back, 0 bases at V and 1 base at J, with 7 bases in the middle. The germline V gene encodes CDR1 SGHRS and CDR2 YFSETQ. CDR3 size: 14 residues. The CDR3 loop reads CASSLDQGNTEAFF. In DNA form, the CDR3 reads TGCGCCAGCAGCTTGGACCAGGGGAACACTGAAGCTTTCTTT.

The CDR3 coding sequence is TGTGCCAGCAGCTTAGACGGAAGAGGCGACGAGCAGTACTTC. The encoded protein is CASSLDGRGDEQYF. The rearrangement links TRBV7-2 to TRBJ2-7; D unclear. Trimming pared 1 base from V and 5 bases from J, leaving 12 bases between. The CDR3 loop spans 14 amino acids. Germline CDR1 reads SGHTA; CDR2 reads FQGNSA.

The genes are TRBV28 and TRBJ1-6; D remains ambiguous. This CDR3 has 13 amino acids. V lost 3 bases, J lost 7 bases, and 7 bases lay in between. Germline-derived CDR1 and CDR2 are MDHEN and SYDVKM. DNA of the CDR3: TGTGCCAGCAGTTTCAGGCAGAATTCACCCCTCCACTTT. Its translation is CASSFRQNSPLHF.

The gene calls are TRBV19 and TRBJ1-2; D is unresolved. Germline CDR1 reads LNHDA; CDR2 reads SQIVND (reference sequence). The germline V and J ends were trimmed by 11 bases and 8 bases, with 15 bases remaining between them. The CDR3 is 11 amino acids. The CDR3 sequence: CASESSPGYTF. The CDR3 bases are TGTGCCTCCGAGTCGAGCCCGGGCTACACCTTC.

V gene TRBV5-4 combines with J gene TRBJ2-5; TRBD2 agrees at 8 bases. This CDR3 has 17 residues. Unmatched junction bases numbered 16, after V lost 4 bases and J lost 5 bases. Germline lookup yields CDR1 SGHNT and CDR2 YYREEE (reference sequence). CDR3 bases: TGTGCCAGCAGCCCACCTGGGGCGGGGGGTTTGGGGGAGACCCAGTACTTC. This codes for CASSPPGAGGLGETQYF.

V and J are TRBV7-2 and TRBJ1-2; possibly TRBD1 for D (6 bases). CDR3 length: 15 amino acids. Per the germline V gene, CDR1 is SGHTA and CDR2 is FQGNSA. V lost 2 bases and J 5 bases, leaving 15 bases between the germline ends. CDR3: CASSLMGAGIYGYTF. The CDR3 DNA reads TGTGCCAGCAGCTTAATGGGGGCTGGAATATATGGCTACACCTTC.

The chain carries TRBV13 and TRBJ2-2; D is possibly TRBD1 (6 bases). The CDR3 loop spans 16 amino acids. Trimming removed 5 bases at V and 3 bases at J, with 16 bases between. The germline V gene encodes CDR1 PRHDT and CDR2 FYEKMQ (reference sequence). Written as DNA, the CDR3 is TGTGCCAGCAGCCGCCAACAGGGTGTGGACACCGGGGAGCTGTTTTTT. This gives the protein CASSRQQGVDTGELFF.

J is TRBJ2-3 and V is TRBV9; 9 bases line up with TRBD1. The CDR3 sequence is 17 residues long. The trim removed 3 bases at V and 0 bases at J, leaving 8 bases unmatched. The V gene's germline CDR1 is SGDLS and CDR2 YYNGEE. CDR3 residues: CASSAYGGTGSTDTQYF. The DNA of the CDR3 is TGTGCCAGCAGCGCCTACGGGGGGACAGGGAGCACAGATACGCAGTATTTT.

J is TRBJ1-3 and V is TRBV7-9, with D hard to call. Looked up from germline, CDR1 is SEHNR and CDR2 is FQNEAQ (reference sequence). The CDR3 runs 15 residues. Between the trimmed V and J ends, which lost 1 base and 4 bases, there was a span of 11 bases. The CDR3 nucleotides are TGTGCCAGCAGCTTAGGTCGCCGCGTGGGAAACACCATATATTTT. As protein: CASSLGRRVGNTIYF.

The J gene is TRBJ2-3, the V gene TRBV19; 11 positions match TRBD1. Per germline, CDR1 LNHDA and CDR2 SQIVND (reference sequence). The J segment lost 4 bases and the V segment lost 6 bases, leaving 9 bases of the junction unmatched. This CDR3 has 16 amino acids. The CDR3 DNA reads TGTGCCAGTAGGAGAGGACAGGGGGCGAGGGCAGATACGCAGTATTTT. Translating gives CASRRGQGARADTQYF. Full variable domain (missing parts from reference TRBV19 and TRBJ2-3): DGGITQSPKYLFRKEGQNVTLSCEQNLNHDAMYWYRQDPGQGLRLIYYSQIVNDFQKGDIAEGYSVSREKKESFPLTVTSAQKNPTAFYLCASRRGQGARADTQYFGPGTRLTVL.

This chain links TRBV7-3 with TRBJ1-2, with TRBD1 as a possible D gene (6 bases). V lost 3 bases to trimming and J lost 6 bases, with 11 bases between them. Germline V CDR1 and CDR2: SGHTA, FQGTGA. The CDR3 has 13 amino acids. The CDR3 sequence: CASSFDRFDGYTF. CDR3 coding DNA: TGTGCCAGCAGCTTTGACAGGTTCGATGGCTACACCTTC.

CDR3 sequence reads: CASSSGTSGRPGQFF. DNA of the CDR3: TGTGCCAGCAGTTCGGGGACTAGCGGGAGGCCCGGGCAGTTCTTC. The chain uses TRBV27 and TRBJ2-1, with 15 bases identical to TRBD2. Germline lookup yields CDR1 MNHEY and CDR2 SMNVEV (reference sequence). V lost 4 bases to trimming and J lost 12 bases; unmatched junction nucleotides: 7. This CDR3 spans 15 amino acids.

The chain recombines TRBV10-3 with TRBJ1-6; TRBD1 might be the D (6 bases). Germline CDR1 and CDR2: ENHRY and SYGVKD. V was trimmed by 4 bases and J by 10 bases, leaving 17 bases between them. The CDR3 totals 15 residues. DNA of the CDR3: TGTGCCATCAGTGCCATAGGACAGTCAGGCTCACCCCTCCACTTT. It yields the protein CAISAIGQSGSPLHF.

The chain uses TRBV5-4 and TRBJ1-2, with 7 bases lining up with TRBD1. The germline V gene has CDR1 SGHNT and CDR2 YYREEE (reference sequence). This CDR3 comprises 13 residues. V shed 1 base, J shed 4 bases, and the junction held 1 base outside the gene matches. The CDR3 protein is CASSLWTGYGYTF. Written as DNA, the CDR3 is TGTGCCAGCAGCTTGTGGACAGGCTATGGCTACACCTTC.

The rearrangement uses TRBV11-3 and TRBJ1-1; weak D call: TRBD1 (5 bases). Germline V gives CDR1 SGHNT, CDR2 YENEEA. The CDR3 consists of 14 residues. V lost 3 bases, J lost 1 base, and 9 bases lay in between. The CDR3, as DNA: TGTGCCAGCAGCTTCAGCGGGGGGAACACTGAAGCTTTCTTT. Its protein product is CASSFSGGNTEAFF.

The chain employs TRBV18 and TRBJ1-6; TRBD1 aligns across 9 bases. This CDR3 region has 15 residues. Germline V lookup: CDR1 KGHSH, CDR2 LQKENI. V dropped 6 bases and J dropped 9; count of bases not matched to a gene: 9. The CDR3 region has the DNA TGTGCCAGCTCTCCCGGGACAGGGTCCTTTTCACCCCTCCACTTT. As protein: CASSPGTGSFSPLHF. Together with reference TRBV18 and TRBJ1-6, the CDR3 gives the full variable domain: NAGVMQNPRHLVRRRGQEARLRCSPMKGHSHVYWYRQLPEEGLKFMVYLQKENIIDESGMPKERFSAEFPKEGPSILRIQQVVRGDSAAYFCASSPGTGSFSPLHFGNGTRLTVT.

This clone was seen at least ten times. The chain has TRBV19 and TRBJ2-7, with D unresolved. This CDR3 spans 12 amino acids. The germline V gene has CDR1 LNHDA and CDR2 SQIVND (reference sequence). Trimming stripped 4 bases from V and 5 bases from J, with 9 bases between. The CDR3 DNA is TGTGCCAGTAGTAGCACTTCCAACGAGCAGTACTTC. This sequence encodes CASSSTSNEQYF. The full variable domain, its missing parts supplied by reference TRBV19 and TRBJ2-7, is DGGITQSPKYLFRKEGQNVTLSCEQNLNHDAMYWYRQDPGQGLRLIYYSQIVNDFQKGDIAEGYSVSREKKESFPLTVTSAQKNPTAFYLCASSSTSNEQYFGPGTRLTVT.

V usage is TRBV11-2 and J usage is TRBJ2-7, with D unclear. V lost 1 base to trimming and J lost 7 bases, with 14 bases between them. The germline CDR1 and CDR2 sequences are SGHAT and FQNNGV. The length of the CDR3 is 14 residues. The CDR3 region is CASSLARVFGEQYF. In DNA form, the CDR3 reads TGTGCCAGCAGCTTAGCCCGGGTTTTTGGTGAGCAGTACTTC. Complete variable domain (other parts from reference TRBV11-2 and TRBJ2-7): EAGVAQSPRYKIIEKRQSVAFWCNPISGHATLYWYQQILGQGPKLLIQFQNNGVVDDSQLPKDRFSAERLKGVDSTLKIQPAKLEDSAVYLCASSLARVFGEQYFGPGTRLTVT.

The chain is built from TRBV5-1 and TRBJ1-3, with 9 bases that match TRBD1. This CDR3 is built from 16 residues. Per germline, CDR1 SGHRS and CDR2 YFSETQ. V lost 4 bases and J lost 2; bases outside the gene matches: 7. CDR3 sequence reads: CASSLGDRDTGNTIYF. The CDR3 region has the DNA TGCGCCAGCAGCCTGGGGGACAGGGATACTGGAAACACCATATATTTT.

The genes are TRBV7-2 and TRBJ2-1; 10 nucleotides align to TRBD2. With V trimmed by 4 bases and J by 6 bases, 15 bases remained unmatched. CDR3 length: 18 amino acids. Germline V gene sequence: CDR1 SGHTA, CDR2 FQGNSA. CDR3 in DNA: TGTGCCAGCAGCTCCCCGCAGCAACTAGCGGGGTTAAGCAATGAGCAGTTCTTC. This sequence encodes CASSSPQQLAGLSNEQFF.

This chain links TRBV7-9 with TRBJ1-1; D unresolved. There are 11 residues in the CDR3. The V gene lost 1 base and the J gene lost 7 bases, with 4 bases spanning the gap. Per the germline V gene, CDR1 is SEHNR and CDR2 is FQNEAQ (reference sequence). The CDR3 region has the DNA TGTGCCAGCAGCTTAGTAGTTGAAGCTTTCTTT. Amino acid sequence: CASSLVVEAFF. The full variable domain, with the rest looked up from reference TRBV7-9 and TRBJ1-1, is DTGVSQNPRHKITKRGQNVTFRCDPISEHNRLYWYRQTLGQGPEFLTYFQNEAQLEKSRLLSDRFSAERPKGSFSTLEIQRTEQGDSAMYLCASSLVVEAFFGQGTRLTVV.

This clone was picked up one time. The chain joins TRBV5-5 to TRBJ1-1; D call uncertain. V was cut by 0 bases and J by 5 bases, with 8 bases left in between. The CDR3 sequence is 13 residues long. Germline values: CDR1 SGHKS, CDR2 YYEKEE (reference sequence). This CDR3 reads CASSLVAGTEAFF. Written as DNA, the CDR3 is TGTGCCAGCAGCTTGGTTGCGGGAACTGAAGCTTTCTTT.

This clone was found a few times. The V gene is TRBV18, the J gene TRBJ1-4; D is possibly TRBD1 (6 bases). The CDR3 extends over 17 amino acids. Trimming pared 2 bases from V and 4 bases from J, leaving 17 bases between. The germline V gene has CDR1 KGHSH and CDR2 LQKENI. For the CDR3, the DNA is TGTGCCAGCTCACCAACCAAGGGACAAACACATAATGAAAAACTGTTTTTT. It codes for CASSPTKGQTHNEKLFF. Drawing the rest from reference TRBV18 and TRBJ1-4, the complete variable domain is NAGVMQNPRHLVRRRGQEARLRCSPMKGHSHVYWYRQLPEEGLKFMVYLQKENIIDESGMPKERFSAEFPKEGPSILRIQQVVRGDSAAYFCASSPTKGQTHNEKLFFGSGTQLSVL.

This clone was seen once. The V gene is TRBV11-2, the J gene TRBJ2-7, with 9 bases lining up with TRBD1. The CDR3 is 14 residues long. V shed 7 bases, J shed 7 bases, and the junction held 11 bases outside the gene matches. Germline values: CDR1 SGHAT, CDR2 FQNNGV. The CDR3 sequence is CASTRQGVTGEQYF. Here the CDR3 DNA reads TGTGCCAGCACCCGACAGGGGGTTACGGGGGAGCAGTACTTC.